This TCR beta chain was sequenced for a study of blood T cell repertoires in COVID-19. Study-wide background: There were acute and convalescent COVID-19 samples, and they came from the United States, Italy and Spain. From T cells, B-cell-depleted T cells, or PBMCs came the material, which was cDNA or gDNA.

Concerning this clone itself: This same CDR3 is encoded by further DNA sequences in the sample.

The germline V gene has CDR1 LGHDT and CDR2 YNNKEL (reference sequence). The V segment lost 4 bases and the J segment 0 bases; nucleotides outside the gene matches: 2. CDR3 size: 14 residues. Original handling: Reference gene primer amplification in the assay estimated nucleated cell counts. Using immunoSEQ multiplex PCR, the repertoire was profiled, and TCRdb retains in-frame clones only, with some absent. The V and J calls and clone size were taken over from that table, and D and trimming were inferred from the DNA. The sample shows some 520,000 clones, roughly 89% of them seen only once. Recruited during active infection, patients (from Seattle) were subsequently followed longitudinally.

V usage is TRBV3-1 (or the pseudogene TRBV3-2) and J usage is TRBJ2-7, with 8 bases fitting TRBD1. Sequences were obtained from peripheral blood. The TCR comes from a man in his late teens or twenties with COVID-19, enrolled during active disease. The CDR3 sequence: CASSRQGSSYEQYF. Written as DNA, the CDR3 is TGTGCCAGCAGCCGACAGGGGAGCTCCTACGAGCAGTACTTC.